Following are 3 T cell receptor beta chains from one sample sequenced in a study of T cells in Graves' hyperthyroidism and ophthalmopathy. Amplification targeted TCR beta CDR3 regions from RNA transcripts. The HTBI primer set drove a first-round RT-PCR of the TCR CDR3. TCRdb reprocessed the multiplex PCR reads via MiXCR and lists one record per CDR3 protein. The table has about 290,000 distinct CDR3 sequences, 12% to 15% seen once; the top ten hold under 8%. The sample was blood. These receptors were collected from a middle-aged woman with Graves' hyperthyroidism.

This clonotype was recorded at least ten times. The J gene is TRBJ2-3, the V gene TRBV6-1, with 7 bases aligning to TRBD1. The CDR3 runs 13 residues. Germline V gene data show CDR1 as MNHNS and CDR2 as SASEGT. V lost 11 bases and J lost 7; bases outside the gene matches: 12. The CDR3 nucleotides read TGTGCCGTACAGGGACAGACCCCTAATACGCAGTATTTT. It codes for CAVQGQTPNTQYF.

This clonotype was observed many times. Germline is not matched at one junction end, which may reflect a read error. The rearrangement joins TRBV28 to TRBJ1-1, with D unclear. CDR1 and CDR2 from the germline V gene are MDHEN and SYDVKM. There are 15 residues in the CDR3. The CDR3 DNA follows: TGTGCCAGCAGTTTATGGCGGGCTCTTAACACTGAAGTTTTCTTT. It specifies CASSLWRALNTEVFF.

This clonotype was detected many times. V gene TRBV3-1 combines with J gene TRBJ1-4; 7 nucleotides line up with TRBD1. The V gene's germline CDR1 is LGHDT and CDR2 YNNKEL (reference sequence). The length of the CDR3 is 16 residues. V lost 3 bases and J lost 8; bases outside the gene matches: 12. In nucleotides, the CDR3 is TGTGCCAGCAGCCAGATTACAGGGGATTTCGACGAAAAACTGTTTTTT. It translates to CASSQITGDFDEKLFF.